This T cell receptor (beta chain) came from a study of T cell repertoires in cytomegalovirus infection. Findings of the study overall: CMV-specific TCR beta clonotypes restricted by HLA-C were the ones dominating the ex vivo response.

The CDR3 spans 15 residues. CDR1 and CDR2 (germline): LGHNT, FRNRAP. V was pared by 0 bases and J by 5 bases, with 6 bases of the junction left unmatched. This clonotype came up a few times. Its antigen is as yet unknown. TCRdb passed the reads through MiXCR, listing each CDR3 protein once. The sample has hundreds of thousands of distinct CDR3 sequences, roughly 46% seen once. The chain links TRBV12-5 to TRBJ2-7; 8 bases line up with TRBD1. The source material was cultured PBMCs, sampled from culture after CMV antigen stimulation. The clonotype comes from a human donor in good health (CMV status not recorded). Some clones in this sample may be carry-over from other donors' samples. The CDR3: CASGLVPDRANEQYF. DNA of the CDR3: TGTGCTAGTGGTTTGGTACCGGACAGGGCCAACGAGCAGTACTTC.